One and the same sample provided the 21 T cell receptor beta chains below, sequenced in a study of CD8 T cells in Susac syndrome. An input of 0.5 to 1 ug of RNA was subjected to reverse transcription using random hexamers. TCRdb passed the immunoSEQ multiplex PCR reads through MiXCR, listing each CDR3 protein once. The sample lists 150,000 to 200,000 distinct CDR3 sequences, approximately 96% occurring once. Sample: CD4+ T cells from PBMCs. These receptor sequences come from a human donor with multiple sclerosis.

The chain links TRBV5-4 to TRBJ2-5; D unresolved. The CDR3 has 13 amino acids. The V gene's germline CDR1 is SGHNT and CDR2 YYREEE (reference sequence). Trimming stripped 6 bases from V and 2 bases from J, with 11 bases between. This CDR3 reads CASTVDGQETQYF. CDR3 bases: TGTGCCAGCACCGTCGACGGACAAGAGACCCAGTACTTC.

V and J are TRBV12-3 or TRBV12-4 and TRBJ2-2; 12 bases align to TRBD2. The ends lost 5 bases at V and 3 bases at J; junction bases unmatched: 10. This CDR3 contains 18 residues. The DNA of the CDR3 is TGTGCCAGCAGTGTACTAACGCTAGCGGGGGGGCACACCGGGGAGCTGTTTTTT. It encodes CASSVLTLAGGHTGELFF.

The rearrangement links TRBV20-1 to TRBJ2-1, with unresolved D. Germline V gene data show CDR1 as DFQATT and CDR2 as SNEGSKA (reference sequence). The CDR3 is made up of 13 amino acids. Trimming took 0 bases from V and 6 from J, leaving 9 bases between them. This CDR3 reads CSARDTAANEQFF. The CDR3 DNA reads TGCAGTGCTAGAGATACGGCGGCCAATGAGCAGTTCTTC.

The chain's CDR3 is CASSTYRGHLTDTQYF. The CDR3 nucleotides are TGTGCCAGCAGCACATATAGGGGGCACCTCACAGATACGCAGTATTTT. The chain uses TRBV7-9 and TRBJ2-3; the match to TRBD1 covers 7 bases. This CDR3 is 16 amino acids long. Germline V gene sequence: CDR1 SEHNR, CDR2 FQNEAQ (reference sequence). The J segment lost 2 bases and the V segment lost 5 bases, leaving 10 bases of the junction unmatched.

The J gene is TRBJ1-5, the V gene TRBV6-2 or TRBV6-3; 8 bases fit TRBD1. Germline lookup yields CDR1 MNHEY and CDR2 SVGEGT. The J segment lost 3 bases and the V segment lost 8 bases, leaving 15 bases of the junction unmatched. This CDR3 contains 17 residues. In nucleotides, the CDR3 is TGTGCCAGCCAGGCCCCCGGACAGGGCCCCTACAATCAGCCCCAGCATTTT. This codes for CASQAPGQGPYNQPQHF.

This sequence joins TRBV7-9 and TRBJ2-1, with D possibly matching TRBD2 (7 bases). This CDR3 spans 15 amino acids. Germline loops: CDR1 SEHNR, CDR2 FQNEAQ (reference sequence). Between the trimmed V and J ends, which lost 2 bases and 3 bases, there was a span of 11 bases. The CDR3: CASSLRGGNYNEQFF. The CDR3 nucleotides read TGTGCCAGCAGCTTAAGGGGGGGTAACTACAATGAGCAGTTCTTC.

The CDR3 DNA reads TGTGCCAGCAGCGCGGGGACAGCGGACTACTATGGCTACACCTTC. Translating gives CASSAGTADYYGYTF. The chain links TRBV11-2 to TRBJ1-2, with 7 bases matching TRBD1. The CDR3 sequence is 15 residues long. CDR1 and CDR2 (germline): SGHAT, FQNNGV. The junction had 9 bases not matched to a gene; V was cut back by 5 bases and J by 3 bases.

The chain recombines TRBV6-4 with TRBJ2-1; TRBD2 matches 9 bases. CDR1 is MRHNA, CDR2 SNTAGT, per germline. V shed 5 bases, J shed 0 bases, and the junction held 8 bases outside the gene matches. The CDR3 contains 17 residues. DNA for the CDR3: TGTGCCAGCAGTAGACTAGCGGAAACCCTCTCCTACAATGAGCAGTTCTTC. Protein: CASSRLAETLSYNEQFF.

The gene calls are TRBV29-1 and TRBJ2-2, with D possibly being TRBD1 or TRBD2 (5 bases each). Trimming pared 7 bases from V and 0 bases from J, leaving 12 bases between. Per germline, CDR1 SQVTM and CDR2 ANQGSEA. This CDR3 spans 14 amino acids. The CDR3 DNA reads as TGCAGCGGATCCAGGGACCCGAACACCGGGGAGCTGTTTTTT. This sequence encodes CSGSRDPNTGELFF.

This rearrangement joins TRBV11-1 to TRBJ2-3; 10 positions match TRBD2. After removal of 5 bases from V and 2 bases from J, the junction contained 4 bases not matched to a gene. Germline assignment: CDR1 SGHAT and CDR2 FQDESV (reference sequence). CDR3 size: 15 residues. CDR3 DNA: TGTGCCAGCAGCAACCTAGCGGGGGCCACAGATACGCAGTATTTT. Translating gives CASSNLAGATDTQYF.

This rearrangement joins TRBV10-3 to TRBJ2-7; D is uncertain. CDR1 is ENHRY, CDR2 SYGVKD, per germline. This CDR3 is 11 amino acids long. Trimming left V 4 bases short and J 6 bases short, with 7 bases between. CDR3 DNA: TGTGCCATCAGTGCCGTGGGCGAGCAGTACTTC. Translation: CAISAVGEQYF.

The V gene is TRBV6-5, the J gene TRBJ2-2; unclear D gene. Looked up from germline, CDR1 is MNHEY and CDR2 is SVGAGI. Trimming pared 5 bases from V and 0 bases from J, leaving 10 bases between. This CDR3 spans 15 amino acids. The CDR3 loop is CASSAMVANTGELFF. CDR3 in DNA: TGTGCCAGCAGTGCCATGGTGGCGAACACCGGGGAGCTGTTTTTT.

The rearrangement uses TRBV7-2 and TRBJ2-3; 7 bases align to TRBD2. V shed 6 bases, J shed 3 bases, and the junction held 6 bases outside the gene matches. Germline loops: CDR1 SGHTA, CDR2 FQGNSA. The CDR3 runs to 14 residues. The CDR3 DNA sequence: TGTGCCAGCAGTTTGGGGCGGGGGACAGATACGCAGTATTTT. Residues: CASSLGRGTDTQYF.

V usage is TRBV20-1 and J usage is TRBJ2-7; maybe TRBD1 (5 bases). Germline CDR1 is DFQATT and CDR2 is SNEGSKA (reference sequence). The ends were cut back, 3 bases at V and 3 bases at J, with 12 bases in the middle. The CDR3 loop spans 13 amino acids. CDR3 protein: CSARQGGGYEQYF. The CDR3 region has the DNA TGCAGTGCTAGGCAGGGTGGTGGCTACGAGCAGTACTTC.

This chain joins TRBV11-3 and TRBJ2-3, with D uncertain. The ends were cut back, 6 bases at V and 6 bases at J, with 16 bases in the middle. This CDR3 has 14 amino acids. Germline CDR1 and CDR2: SGHNT and YENEEA. CDR3 coding DNA: TGTGCCAGCAGTGTGAGATCCCAATTCGATACGCAGTATTTT. This gives the protein CASSVRSQFDTQYF.

The chain joins TRBV5-6 to TRBJ2-5; D is undetermined. V lost 4 bases and J lost 5, with 9 bases in between. Germline V lookup: CDR1 SGHDT, CDR2 YYEEEE. The CDR3 covers 12 residues. CDR3 in DNA: TGTGCCAGCAGCGATGCCGCGGAGACCCAGTACTTC. The encoded protein is CASSDAAETQYF. The full variable domain, in which reference TRBV5-6 and TRBJ2-5 provide the parts outside the CDR3, is DAGVTQSPTHLIKTRGQQVTLRCSPKSGHDTVSWYQQALGQGPQFIFQYYEEEERQRGNFPDRFSGHQFPNYSSELNVNALLLGDSALYLCASSDAAETQYFGPGTRLLVL.

A single count supports this clonotype. J is TRBJ1-1 and V is TRBV11-2; the match to TRBD1 covers 7 bases. The length of the CDR3 is 16 residues. V was clipped by 3 bases and J by 1 base; unmatched bases: 8. Germline CDR1 reads SGHAT; CDR2 reads FQNNGV. The CDR3 region is CASSFGNRGSNTEAFF. In nucleotides, the CDR3 is TGTGCCAGCAGCTTTGGGAACAGGGGCTCGAACACTGAAGCTTTCTTT.

The CDR3 nucleotides are TGTGCCAGCAGTGAGATTTGGGCGAACACAGATACGCAGTATTTT. It yields the protein CASSEIWANTDTQYF. The chain carries TRBV2 and TRBJ2-3; no reliable D call. The germline gives CDR1 SNHLY, CDR2 FYNNEI. V lost 3 bases and J 2 bases, leaving 12 bases between the germline ends. The CDR3 consists of 15 residues.

The chain couples TRBV29-1 to TRBJ2-7, with 7 bases matching TRBD1. Germline CDR1 is SQVTM and CDR2 is ANQGSEA. V lost 3 bases, J lost 2 bases, and 13 bases stayed unmatched. The length of the CDR3 is 16 residues. The DNA of the CDR3 is TGCAGCGTTGATCATAAACTACAGGGGATCCCCTACGAGCAGTACTTC. Its protein product is CSVDHKLQGIPYEQYF.

The rearrangement uses TRBV27 and TRBJ1-1, with TRBD1 matching over 7 bases. The CDR3 runs to 14 residues. Germline CDR1 reads MNHEY; CDR2 reads SMNVEV (reference sequence). The ends lost 5 bases at V and 10 bases at J; junction bases unmatched: 13. The CDR3 region is CASSPDRATFGAFF. The CDR3 bases are TGTGCCAGCAGTCCTGACAGGGCTACGTTTGGAGCTTTCTTT.

The sample holds one count of this clonotype. The V gene is TRBV2, the J gene TRBJ2-3, with D unresolved. The CDR3 is 11 residues long. Germline V CDR1 and CDR2: SNHLY, FYNNEI. V was cut by 8 bases and J by 6 bases, with 9 bases left in between. The CDR3 bases are TGTGCCAGCGAAAGAGTTGATACGCAGTATTTT. The encoded protein is CASERVDTQYF. The full variable domain, rest sourced from reference TRBV2 and TRBJ2-3, is EPEVTQTPSHQVTQMGQEVILRCVPISNHLYFYWYRQILGQKVEFLVSFYNNEISEKSEIFDDQFSVERPDGSNFTLKIRSTKLEDSAMYFCASERVDTQYFGPGTRLTVL.